A selection of T cell receptor beta chains follows, all from one sample in a study of blood T cell repertoires in COVID-19. Profiled with immunoSEQ multiplex PCR; TCRdb holds only in-frame clones, not every one. The repertoire holds hundreds of thousands of clones, with around 87% as singletons. Sequencing was performed on peripheral blood. The origin of the receptors is a woman aged 60-70 years with COVID-19, enrolled during active disease. The CDR3 runs from the conserved cysteine through the conserved F or W. The order of the fields is clone size, J gene, V gene, D gene, CDR3 DNA, CDR3 protein. The D gene is left open where the match is weak. Where a row states a size, it is once, few, many or the class of an expanded clone; other rows omit it.

>.|TRBJ2-7|TRBV6-1|.
TGTGCCAGCAGTGAATTCTACCTCGCCGAGCAGTACTTC
CASSEFYLAEQYF
>.|TRBJ1-6|TRBV2|TRBD1
TGTGCCAGCAGTCGACAGGGGAAAAATTCTTGGCTCCACTTT
CASSRQGKNSWLHF
>.|TRBJ2-2|TRBV29-1|.
TGCAGCGTTGTTCGGCGGACCGGGGAGCTGTTTTTT
CSVVRRTGELFF
>.|TRBJ1-5|TRBV9|.
TGTGCCAGCAGCGCCCAGGGTGGTCAGCCCCAGCATTTT
CASSAQGGQPQHF
>.|TRBJ1-1|TRBV5-5|.
TGTGCCAGCAGGGACACCAAAATGAACACTGAAGCTTTCTTT
CASRDTKMNTEAFF
>.|TRBJ2-3|TRBV5-1|TRBD2
TGCGCCAGCAGCCCCCGGATAGGGCGGGGGGGAGGAGATACGCAGTATTTT
CASSPRIGRGGGDTQYF
>few|TRBJ2-7|TRBV6-5|TRBD2
TGTGCCAGCAGCGGACTAGCGGGGGCCCCCCACGAGCAGTACTTC
CASSGLAGAPHEQYF
>.|TRBJ2-3|TRBV7-8|TRBD2
TGCGCCAGCAGCCAAAAACCCTGGGGCGACGCGGGGGGGCGGGGCACAGATACGCAGTATTTT
CASSQKPWGDAGGRGTDTQYF
>.|TRBJ1-2|TRBV5-1|.
TGCGCCAGCAGCTGGGACACGACCCTTGGCTACACCTTC
CASSWDTTLGYTF
>few|TRBJ1-1|TRBV9|TRBD1
TGTGCCAGCAGCGCCCTTCTCCGGGACAGGGATAATGAAGCTTTCTTT
CASSALLRDRDNEAFF
>.|TRBJ2-7|TRBV28|TRBD2
TGTGCCAGCAGTCTTCAGGACTCCCAAGCGGGGGAGTACTTC
CASSLQDSQAGEYF
>.|TRBJ1-6|TRBV5-1|.
TGCGCCAGCAGCTTGGACAGGCCTTATAATTCACCCCTCCACTTT
CASSLDRPYNSPLHF
>.|TRBJ1-1|TRBV5-4|TRBD1
TGTGCCAGCAGCTTGTCCGGGACAGCGAACACTGAAGCTTTCTTT
CASSLSGTANTEAFF
>.|TRBJ2-3|TRBV5-1|.
TGCGCCAGCAGCTTGTTGCAAGCGTCCAACACAGATACGCAGTATTTT
CASSLLQASNTDTQYF
>once|TRBJ1-6|TRBV12-5|TRBD1
TGTGCTAGTGCCGTAGACAGGGTACACTCACCCCTCCACTTT
CASAVDRVHSPLHF
>.|TRBJ1-4|TRBV6-5|.
TGTGCCAGCAGTTACGATGGCCTTAATGAAAAACTGTTTTTT
CASSYDGLNEKLFF
>.|TRBJ2-3|TRBV4-1|.
TGCGCCAGCAGCCTCATTGGGGCGGGGACTAGCACAGATACGCAGTATTTT
CASSLIGAGTSTDTQYF
>.|TRBJ2-3|TRBV7-6|.
TGTGCCAGCATGATGGGCAGCACAGATACGCAGTATTTT
CASMMGSTDTQYF
>.|TRBJ1-4|TRBV7-9|.
TGTGCCAGCAGCTTACGCGGACAGCCTCAAGGGTATGAAAAACTGTTTTTT
CASSLRGQPQGYEKLFF
>.|TRBJ2-3|TRBV6-6|.
TGTGCCAGCAGTCCTCTCGGACTCAGGGGCTCACATGCAGATACGCAGTATTTT
CASSPLGLRGSHADTQYF
>.|TRBJ2-1|TRBV12-5|TRBD1
TGTGCTAGTGGCCCGGGACAGGGGGCGCGGGATGAGCAGTTCTTC
CASGPGQGARDEQFF
>.|TRBJ1-2|TRBV5-8|.
TGTGCCAGCAGCTTTGGAGAGTTAAACTATGGCTACACCTTC
CASSFGELNYGYTF
>.|TRBJ1-3|TRBV5-4|.
TGTGCCAGCAGCTTACAGGGCGGAAACACCATATATTTT
CASSLQGGNTIYF
>.|TRBJ1-4|TRBV29-1|.
TGCAGCTCCCGGGAAAGTGAAAAACTGTTTTTT
CSSRESEKLFF
>.|TRBJ2-7|TRBV7-3|TRBD2
TGTGCCAGCAGATATATATATGGAACGGGGACTAGGAGTAGCTACGAGCAGTACTTC
CASRYIYGTGTRSSYEQYF
>.|TRBJ1-2|TRBV10-3|TRBD1
TGTGCCATCAGAGAGACGGGACAGTCGTCTGGCTACACCTTC
CAIRETGQSSGYTF
>.|TRBJ2-3|TRBV7-6|TRBD2
TGTGCCAGCAGCTTAGGACTAGCGGGGGGAGGCGATACGCAGTATTTT
CASSLGLAGGGDTQYF
>.|TRBJ1-4|TRBV6-5|TRBD1
TGTGCCAGCAGTTATTCCTACAGGGGCGGTAGTGAAAAACTGTTTTTT
CASSYSYRGGSEKLFF
>.|TRBJ1-6|TRBV5-1|TRBD1
TGCGCCAGCAGCTCCGGACAGGGAGATTCACCCCTCCACTTT
CASSSGQGDSPLHF
>.|TRBJ2-3|TRBV28|.
TGTGCCAGCAGTTTGTGGGACACCTTACGCACAGATACGCAGTATTTT
CASSLWDTLRTDTQYF
>.|TRBJ2-3|TRBV3-1/TRBV3-2|TRBD2
TGTGCCAGCAGCCACGGACTAGCTTCAGATACGCAGTATTTT
CASSHGLASDTQYF
>.|TRBJ2-1|TRBV5-6|.
TGTGCCAGCAGCTTTCTTGGTTCGGGCTACAATGAGCAGTTCTTC
CASSFLGSGYNEQFF
>.|TRBJ1-1|TRBV7-9|.
TGTGCCAGCAGCTTATACGAGGGTAACACTGAAGCTTTCTTT
CASSLYEGNTEAFF
>.|TRBJ1-1|TRBV11-2|.
TGTGCCAGCAAGCCCACAGGACCCCCTGGAGCTTTCTTT
CASKPTGPPGAFF
>once|TRBJ2-7|TRBV2|TRBD2
TGTGCCAGCACCCCGGGGGGGGAAGGGACCATCTACGAGCAGTACTTC
CASTPGGEGTIYEQYF
>.|TRBJ2-5|TRBV28|TRBD1
TGTGCCAGCAGTTGGGGAGACAGGGGGCGACAAGAGACCCAGTACTTC
CASSWGDRGRQETQYF
>.|TRBJ1-2|TRBV21-1|.
TGTGCCAGCAGCAAAGGGGGGGGTCTGCTTGGCTACACCTTC
CASSKGGGLLGYTF
>.|TRBJ2-1|TRBV19|TRBD2
TGTGCCAGTAGTATAGTATCCGGACTAGCGGTGCAAGAGCAGTTCTTC
CASSIVSGLAVQEQFF
>once|TRBJ1-6|TRBV11-2|.
TGTGCCAGCAGCCCAACCCTGGGCATTTGGAATTCACCCCTCCACTTT
CASSPTLGIWNSPLHF
>.|TRBJ1-2|TRBV6-6|TRBD1
TGTGCCAGCAGCCTCGGGACAGGGTTTGGTGGCTACACCTTC
CASSLGTGFGGYTF
>.|TRBJ1-4|TRBV28|.
TGTGCCAGCAGTCTCAGGGGTGAAAAACTGTTTTTT
CASSLRGEKLFF
>.|TRBJ2-7|TRBV7-9|.
TGTGCCAGCTCAATAGGGGATAGGGTTACCTACGAGCAGTACTTC
CASSIGDRVTYEQYF
>.|TRBJ1-2|TRBV9|.
TGTGCCAGCAGCGCCAGCATCAGGGGCCCTGGCTATGGCTACACCTTC
CASSASIRGPGYGYTF
>few|TRBJ1-5|TRBV4-2|TRBD1
TGTGCCAGCAGCCAAAGCTACAGGGGAGGCAATCAGCCCCAGCATTTT
CASSQSYRGGNQPQHF